Below are 14 T cell receptor beta chains sequenced from a single sample in a study of vaccination effects on CD4 cells after COVID-19. These receptors have no identified antigens. Assay: immunoSEQ multiplex PCR; the TCRdb copy retains only in-frame clones and omits some. Altogether 42,000 or so clones are present, 65% to 70% being singletons, with the ten largest covering under 40%. Pools of viral peptides were used by the ViraFEST assay to expand antigen-specific CD4+ T cells ahead of sequencing. A 10-day culture period preceded the isolation of CD4+ T cells. The person had PCR-confirmed SARS-CoV-2 infection between March and December 2020. Sequencing was performed on CD4+ T cells from PBMCs cultured with a peptide pool, taken before COVID-19 vaccination. The receptor set was obtained from a human donor who had a prior SARS-CoV-2 infection.

V gene TRBV12-3 or TRBV12-4 combines with J gene TRBJ2-7, with 7 bases that match TRBD2. This CDR3 region has 11 residues. V shed 6 bases and J 7 bases; nucleotides not matched to a gene: 3. As DNA, the CDR3 is TGTGCCAGCAGGAAAGCGGGGGAGCAGTACTTC. This sequence encodes CASRKAGEQYF.

The sample holds one count of this clone. The chain links TRBV11-3 to TRBJ2-7, with 10 nucleotides matching TRBD2. CDR3 length equals 15 residues. Germline values: CDR1 SGHNT, CDR2 YENEEA. V lost 6 bases, J lost 0 bases, and 5 bases stayed unmatched. The CDR3 loop reads CASSELAGSSYEQYF. The CDR3 nucleotides are TGTGCCAGCAGTGAACTAGCGGGATCCTCCTACGAGCAGTACTTC.

The rearrangement links TRBV15 to TRBJ1-5; 10 nucleotides line up with TRBD1. Trimming removed 9 bases from V and 7 bases from J; junction bases left unmatched: 12. From germline, CDR1 is LNHNV and CDR2 YYDKDF (reference sequence). The CDR3 is 15 amino acids. The CDR3 nucleotides are TGTGCCACAGCGATCAGACAGGGGGCCGAACAGCCCCAGCATTTT. Its protein is CATAIRQGAEQPQHF.

This clone was counted once. The chain joins TRBV2 to TRBJ2-3; D is unresolved. Germline V gene data show CDR1 as SNHLY and CDR2 as FYNNEI. This CDR3 spans 14 amino acids. The germline V and J ends were trimmed by 0 bases and 4 bases, with 8 bases remaining between them. CDR3 DNA: TGTGCCAGCAGTGAAGCGCTTTTCTCAGATACGCAGTATTTT. Residues: CASSEALFSDTQYF.

V is TRBV27 and J is TRBJ2-5; 7 nucleotides line up with TRBD2. The CDR3 runs 13 residues. CDR1 MNHEY and CDR2 SMNVEV come from the germline V gene (reference sequence). This CDR3 is CATSQRGTETQYF. In DNA form, the CDR3 reads TGTGCTACGAGTCAGCGGGGCACAGAGACCCAGTACTTC.

V and J are TRBV19 and TRBJ1-5, with TRBD1 as a possible D gene (5 bases). V was pared by 6 bases and J by 0 bases, with 12 bases between. The CDR3 has 15 amino acids. Germline CDR1 reads LNHDA; CDR2 reads SQIVND (reference sequence). In DNA, the CDR3 is TGTGCCAGTAGACGAGGCAGGGTTAGCAATCAGCCCCAGCATTTT. Residues: CASRRGRVSNQPQHF.

The genes are TRBV29-1 and TRBJ1-4, with TRBD1 matching 8 bases. The CDR3 length is 14 residues. V lost 6 bases, J lost 8 bases, and 11 bases stayed unmatched. Looked up from germline, CDR1 is SQVTM and CDR2 is ANQGSEA. The CDR3 region is CSVSQGALGEKLFF. The CDR3 nucleotides are TGCAGCGTCTCCCAGGGGGCGCTTGGCGAAAAACTGTTTTTT.

The rearrangement links TRBV9 to TRBJ1-1; no clear D gene. The germline CDR1 and CDR2 sequences are SGDLS and YYNGEE. The V gene lost 0 bases and the J gene lost 0 bases, with 12 bases spanning the gap. The CDR3 totals 16 residues. This chain's CDR3 is CASSVANGRMNTEAFF. In DNA, the CDR3 is TGTGCCAGCAGCGTAGCAAATGGACGGATGAACACTGAAGCTTTCTTT.

The rearrangement links TRBV4-2 to TRBJ2-7; maybe TRBD1 (5 bases). The CDR3 extends over 16 amino acids. V lost 1 base, J lost 1 base, and 14 bases lay in between. Germline lookup yields CDR1 LGHNA and CDR2 YNFKEQ. The chain's CDR3 is CASSQVGDQGSYEQYF. The CDR3 DNA is TGTGCCAGCAGCCAAGTTGGTGATCAGGGATCCTACGAGCAGTACTTC.

The genes are TRBV7-6 and TRBJ2-7, with D unresolved. Germline V gives CDR1 SGHVS, CDR2 FNYEAQ. Trimming shortened V by 2 bases and J by 5 bases, and 7 bases separated the two germline ends. This CDR3 has 12 residues. The CDR3 sequence: CASSLLHHEQYF. CDR3 DNA: TGTGCCAGCAGCTTACTCCACCACGAGCAGTACTTC.

This clone was seen a handful of times. This rearrangement joins TRBV28 to TRBJ1-2, with 9 bases fitting TRBD1. This CDR3 has 14 amino acids. The junction had 6 bases not matched to a gene; V was cut back by 5 bases and J by 5 bases. Per germline, CDR1 MDHEN and CDR2 SYDVKM. The CDR3 DNA sequence: TGTGCCAGCAGTAGTACAGGGGGCTCGTATGGCTACACCTTC. Translated, it gives CASSSTGGSYGYTF.

The genes are TRBV6-5 and TRBJ2-2; 10 bases line up with TRBD2. The CDR3 covers 15 residues. CDR1 and CDR2 (germline): MNHEY, SVGAGI. Unmatched junction bases numbered 6, after V lost 5 bases and J lost 6 bases. The CDR3 DNA is TGTGCCAGCAGTCCTAGCGGGAGCTTTTCCGGGGAGCTGTTTTTT. It specifies CASSPSGSFSGELFF.

The chain joins TRBV19 to TRBJ2-7; 9 nucleotides line up with TRBD2. The CDR3 has 15 amino acids. V lost 5 bases to trimming and J lost 2 bases; unmatched junction nucleotides: 7. Germline CDR1 LNHDA, CDR2 SQIVND (reference sequence). The CDR3 sequence: CASSSSGVATYEQYF. CDR3 bases: TGTGCCAGTAGTTCTAGCGGGGTCGCTACCTACGAGCAGTACTTC.

The chain employs TRBV7-3 and TRBJ2-1; 8 bases fit TRBD2. The CDR3 length is 15 residues. V trimming: 6 bases; J trimming: 3 bases; junction bases outside the gene matches: 7. Germline values: CDR1 SGHTA, CDR2 FQGTGA. CDR3 protein: CASSPSGSIYNEQFF. The DNA for the CDR3 is TGTGCCAGCAGTCCTAGCGGGTCCATCTACAATGAGCAGTTCTTC. Drawing the rest from reference TRBV7-3 and TRBJ2-1, the complete variable domain is GAGVSQTPSNKVTEKGKYVELRCDPISGHTALYWYRQSLGQGPEFLIYFQGTGAADDSGLPNDRFFAVRPEGSVSTLKIQRTERGDSAVYLCASSPSGSIYNEQFFGPGTRLTVL.